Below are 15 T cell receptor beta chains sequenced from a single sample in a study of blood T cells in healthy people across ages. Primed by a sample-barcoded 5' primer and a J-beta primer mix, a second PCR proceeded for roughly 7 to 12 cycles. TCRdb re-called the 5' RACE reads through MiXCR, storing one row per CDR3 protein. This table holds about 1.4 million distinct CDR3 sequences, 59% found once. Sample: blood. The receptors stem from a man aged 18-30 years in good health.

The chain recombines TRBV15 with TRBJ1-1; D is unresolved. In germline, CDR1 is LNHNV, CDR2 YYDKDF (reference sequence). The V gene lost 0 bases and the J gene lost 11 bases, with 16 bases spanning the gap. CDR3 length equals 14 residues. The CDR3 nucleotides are TGTGCCACCAGCAGAGATCGAGGGAAGTTGGGGGCTTTCTTT. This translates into CATSRDRGKLGAFF. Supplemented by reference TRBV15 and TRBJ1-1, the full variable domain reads DAMVIQNPRYQVTQFGKPVTLSCSQTLNHNVMYWYQQKSSQAPKLLFHYYDKDFNNEADTPDNFQSRRPNTSFCFLDIRSPGLGDTAMYLCATSRDRGKLGAFFGQGTRLTVV.

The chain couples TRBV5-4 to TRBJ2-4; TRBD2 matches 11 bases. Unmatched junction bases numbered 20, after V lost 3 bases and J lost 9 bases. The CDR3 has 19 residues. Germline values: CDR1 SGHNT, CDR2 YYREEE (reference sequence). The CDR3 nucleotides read TGTGCCAGCAGCTCCCATGATGGGACTAGCGGCCTCCAACGTTTCATTCAGTACTTC. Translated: CASSSHDGTSGLQRFIQYF.

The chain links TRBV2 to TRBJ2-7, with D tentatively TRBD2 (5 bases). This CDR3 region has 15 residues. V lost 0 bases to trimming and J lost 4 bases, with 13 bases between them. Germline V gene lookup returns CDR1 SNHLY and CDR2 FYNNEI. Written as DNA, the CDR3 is TGTGCCAGCAGTGAAGCGCTACTACTAGAGTACGAGCAGTACTTC. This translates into CASSEALLLEYEQYF.

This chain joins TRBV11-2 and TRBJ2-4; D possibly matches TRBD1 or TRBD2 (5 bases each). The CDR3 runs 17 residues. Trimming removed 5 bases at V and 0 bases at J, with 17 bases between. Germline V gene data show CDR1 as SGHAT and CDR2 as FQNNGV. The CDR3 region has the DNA TGTGCCAGCAGCGAGGGGCGACAGTATCAAGCCAAAAACATTCAGTACTTC. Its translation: CASSEGRQYQAKNIQYF.

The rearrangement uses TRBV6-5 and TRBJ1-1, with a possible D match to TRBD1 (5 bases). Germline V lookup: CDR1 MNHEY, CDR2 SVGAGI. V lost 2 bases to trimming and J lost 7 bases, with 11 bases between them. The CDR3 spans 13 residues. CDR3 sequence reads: CASSYGAPGEAFF. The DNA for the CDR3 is TGTGCCAGCAGTTACGGGGCCCCAGGTGAAGCTTTCTTT.

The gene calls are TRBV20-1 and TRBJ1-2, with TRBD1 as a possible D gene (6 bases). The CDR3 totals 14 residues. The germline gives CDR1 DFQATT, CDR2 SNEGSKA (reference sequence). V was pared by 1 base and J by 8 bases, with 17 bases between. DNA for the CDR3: TGCAGTGCTAGAGCACCCGGGGGCCCCAGGGGCTACACCTTC. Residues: CSARAPGGPRGYTF.

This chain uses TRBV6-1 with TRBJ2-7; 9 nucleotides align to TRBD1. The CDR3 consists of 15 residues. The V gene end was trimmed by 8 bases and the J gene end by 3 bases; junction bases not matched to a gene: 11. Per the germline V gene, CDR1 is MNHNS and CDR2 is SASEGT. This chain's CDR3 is CASVASRDRDYEQYF. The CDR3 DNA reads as TGTGCCAGCGTCGCTTCCCGGGACAGGGACTACGAGCAGTACTTC.

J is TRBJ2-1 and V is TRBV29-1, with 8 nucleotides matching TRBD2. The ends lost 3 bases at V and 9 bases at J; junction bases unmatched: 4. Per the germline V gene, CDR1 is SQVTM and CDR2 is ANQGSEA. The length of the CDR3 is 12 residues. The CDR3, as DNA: TGCAGCGTTGACTTGCTAGCGGGTGAGCAGTTCTTC. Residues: CSVDLLAGEQFF.

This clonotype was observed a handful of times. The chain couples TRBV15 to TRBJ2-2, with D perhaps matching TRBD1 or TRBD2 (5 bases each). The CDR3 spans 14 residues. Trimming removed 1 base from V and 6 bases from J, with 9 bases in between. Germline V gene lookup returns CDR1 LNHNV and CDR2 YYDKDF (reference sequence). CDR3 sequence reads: CATSRGGSPGELFF. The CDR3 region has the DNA TGTGCCACCAGCAGAGGGGGGTCCCCCGGGGAGCTGTTTTTT.

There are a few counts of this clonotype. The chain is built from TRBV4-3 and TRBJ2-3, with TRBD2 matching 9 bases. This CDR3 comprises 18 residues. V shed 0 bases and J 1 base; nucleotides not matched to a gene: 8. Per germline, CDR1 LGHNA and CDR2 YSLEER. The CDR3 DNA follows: TGCGCCAGCAGCCAAGATTTAAGACTAGCGGCTCGCACAGATACGCAGTATTTT. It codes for CASSQDLRLAARTDTQYF.

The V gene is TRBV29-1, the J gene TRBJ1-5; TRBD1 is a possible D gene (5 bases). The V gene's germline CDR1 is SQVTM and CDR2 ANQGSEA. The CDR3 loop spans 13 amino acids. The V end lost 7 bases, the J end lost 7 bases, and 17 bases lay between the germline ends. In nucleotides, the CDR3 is TGCAGCGCCTCGCTAGGGGTTGGACAGCCCCAGCATTTT. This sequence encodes CSASLGVGQPQHF.

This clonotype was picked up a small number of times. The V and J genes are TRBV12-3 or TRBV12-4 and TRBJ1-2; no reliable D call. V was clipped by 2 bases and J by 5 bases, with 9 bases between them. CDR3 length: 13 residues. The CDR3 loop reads CASSLFRSYGYTF. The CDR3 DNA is TGTGCCAGCAGTTTATTCAGATCGTATGGCTACACCTTC.

Here the CDR3 reads CSAIPPSGRVNEQFF. For the CDR3, the DNA is TGCAGTGCTATTCCCCCTAGCGGGAGGGTCAATGAGCAGTTCTTC. The chain has TRBV20-1 and TRBJ2-1, with 12 bases matching TRBD2. CDR3 length: 15 residues. CDR1 is DFQATT, CDR2 SNEGSKA, per germline (reference sequence). The J segment lost 6 bases and the V segment lost 4 bases, leaving 7 bases of the junction unmatched.

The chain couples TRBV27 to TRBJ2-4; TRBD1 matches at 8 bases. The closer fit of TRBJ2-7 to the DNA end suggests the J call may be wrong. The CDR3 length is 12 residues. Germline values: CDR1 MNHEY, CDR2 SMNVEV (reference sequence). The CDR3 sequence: CASNLQGGEQYF. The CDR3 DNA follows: TGTGCCAGCAACTTACAGGGGGGCGAGCAGTACTTC.

CDR3 residues: CASSLSGTGKKETQYF. The CDR3 region has the DNA TGTGCCAGCAGCTTATCGGGGACAGGGAAGAAAGAGACCCAGTACTTC. J is TRBJ2-5 and V is TRBV7-2, with 9 bases fitting TRBD1. V lost 2 bases and J lost 3; bases outside the gene matches: 7. Per germline, CDR1 SGHTA and CDR2 FQGNSA. CDR3 length: 16 amino acids.